This TCR beta chain is drawn from a study of spatial heterogeneity in lung cancer. Points from the study as a whole: Follow-up blood showed ubiquitous expanded tumor TCRs less than blood at resection did.

MiXCR, run by TCRdb on the 5' RACE reads, gives a single entry per CDR3 protein. Of tens of thousands of distinct CDR3 sequences listed, approximately 21% are singletons. In regard to this clonotype: As yet, its antigen is unknown.

The CDR3 runs 15 residues. Germline V lookup: CDR1 SGHRS, CDR2 YFSETQ. Trimming took 4 bases from V and 5 from J, leaving 16 bases between them. Indicated time point: sample taken at primary tumor resection. Whole RNA obtained from tumor, nontumor lung or frozen PBMC underwent sequencing without sorting. The chain is built from TRBV5-1 and TRBJ1-5, with D maybe TRBD1 (5 bases). The material sequenced was PBMCs, taken at surgery. This clonotype was obtained from a male donor with early-stage non-small cell lung cancer. In DNA, the CDR3 is TGCGCCAGCAGCCAGTTGCCGGGGGACGATCAGCCCCAGCATTTT. Protein: CASSQLPGDDQPQHF.